This T cell receptor (beta chain) is from a study of cytomegalovirus exposure and HLA in healthy donors. General study points: Trimming of TCR beta V- and J-genes showed a link, identified in a later analysis, to a missense DCLRE1C variant. In an earlier analysis, most TCR beta V segments were productive about 87% or about 30% of the time. HLA restriction was apparent for most CMV-associated TCR beta chains in a later analysis.

Regarding this clone: Its target is unknown.

The donors comprised healthy bone marrow donors. Amplification used 60 Vbeta primers and 13 Jbeta primers. The protocol was immunoSEQ multiplex PCR, while the TCRdb copy is restricted to in-frame clones and leaves out a portion. The profile shows 130,000 or so clones, almost 80% of them singletons. This CDR3 comprises 16 residues. Germline trimming cut 0 bases from V and 1 base from J; bases unmatched to any gene: 4. Germline V gene lookup returns CDR1 SGHNT and CDR2 YYREEE (reference sequence). V is TRBV5-4 and J is TRBJ2-7, with 10 bases lining up with TRBD2. Sequencing used PBMCs. The TCR originated in a female donor in good health and CMV-seronegative. CDR3 bases: TGTGCCAGCAGCTTGGAAACTAGCGGGGAATCCTACGAGCAGTACTTC. It translates to CASSLETSGESYEQYF.